This T cell receptor beta chain was profiled in a study of T cell changes during pregnancy in multiple sclerosis. Germline CDR1 SGDLS, CDR2 YYNGEE. This CDR3 has 15 amino acids. Trimming pared 4 bases from V and 4 bases from J, leaving 17 bases between. Sequencing was performed with immunoSEQ multiplex PCR; in TCRdb, only in-frame clones are kept and a portion is missing. The sample has over 40,000 clones, about 85% seen once. This TCR came from a female donor with multiple sclerosis, enrolled in a pregnancy study. The material sequenced was CD4+ T cells from peripheral blood mononuclear cells, taken in the second trimester of pregnancy. V usage is TRBV9 and J usage is TRBJ2-5, with no clear D. This CDR3 reads CASSHGAARGETQYF. The DNA of the CDR3 is TGTGCCAGCAGCCACGGCGCGGCGAGAGGAGAGACCCAGTACTTC.